The present entry profiles one TCR beta chain with its context. Profiling relied on immunoSEQ multiplex PCR, and the TCRdb table lists in-frame clones only, not all of them. Found here are about 160,000 clones, 90% to 95% of them singletons; the top ten hold roughly 5.5%. CDR3 length: 15 residues. V was clipped by 5 bases and J by 7 bases; unmatched bases: 12. Germline V CDR1 and CDR2: SGHDT, YYEEEE. This entry comes from a study of control samples from healthy donors and cancer patients. The sequence derives from a young man in good health. The chain couples TRBV5-6 to TRBJ2-7, with TRBD1 matching over 10 bases. The sequenced sample consisted of blood. In nucleotides, the CDR3 is TGTGCCAGCAGTCCGGGGACAGGGGCCTTAAGGGAGCAGTACTTC. This gives the protein CASSPGTGALREQYF.